This T cell receptor beta chain was retrieved from a study of Graves' ophthalmopathy and Graves' hyperthyroidism (dated by TCRdb to between 2018 and 2020). General notes on the study: Peripheral blood was collected at initial diagnosis, prior to any treatment. T-cell repertoires of thyroid tissue and blood were compared in over five hyperthyroidism patients. An independent validation cohort comprised under 20 hyperthyroidism patients and about 16 patients who later progressed from hyperthyroidism to ophthalmopathy. To explore V-J signatures that distinguish ophthalmopathy from hyperthyroidism, a discovery set of under 110 patients was enrolled, made up of about 40 with ophthalmopathy and some 56 with stable hyperthyroidism. In total, some 130 blood samples were TCR-sequenced: fewer than 50 ophthalmopathy, about 75 hyperthyroidism and some 17 hyperthyroidism-to-ophthalmopathy patients. Once sampling was done, hyperthyroidism patients were given methimazole at a starting dose of 30 mg daily, while ophthalmopathy patients were given high-dose intravenous methylprednisolone. The study used signatures of the TCR beta repertoire to tell Graves' ophthalmopathy apart from Graves' hyperthyroidism and to predict which patients would progress to ophthalmopathy.

The table lists this clonotype with many counts. The specificity of this receptor is unknown. Nothing much larger sits one base from this clone, and base qualities are not available. For repertoire sequencing, the TCR beta CDR3 regions were amplified from RNA transcripts. A first-round RT-PCR used HTBI primers with the Qiagen OneStep RT-PCR kit, followed by a second-round multiplex PCR, size selection and purification. Libraries were sequenced paired-end with 100 bp reads on an Illumina HiSeq2000. The authors' analysis ran thus. SOAPnuke was used to process the reads, throwing out any read that had adapters, had uncalled bases, had a mean Phred below 15, or lacked an exact constant-primer or identifier match. COPE v1.2.5 was used to merge the high-quality paired reads. Unique nucleotide sequences were defined as clonotypes and aligned to IMGT TRB V, D and J references using MiTCR v1.1. Analysis was restricted to V-J combinations with a frequency above 0.0001, which covered 99.2% of repertoires. For each V-J combination, a TCR clonal expansion and chaos score was defined as F50 clonal expansion divided by the chaos observed in the TCRdist matrix. Features were reduced by Welch's t-statistics and random forest to roughly 14 V-J combinations, which fed a naive Bayes classifier. The Morisita-Horn index was used to measure how similar the thyroid and blood repertoires were. Through fastp at Q25 and MiXCR, TCRdb rebuilt clones from the public reads, retaining in-frame beta chains. Every distinct CDR3 protein forms one entry, paired with its most common genes and DNA. The V and J calls shown here were made by TCRdb, not taken from the authors' results. Counted in this sample were under 60,000 distinct CDR3 sequences; roughly half of them appeared once. Over 4% of the sample belongs to the ten largest clones.

Broader findings and caveats from the paper: Sample size was not statistically predetermined, and group allocation was not concealed from the investigators. Most of the expanded thyroid clonotypes with a frequency above 0.001 were also detected in blood, and it was suggested that the thyroid immune response may be reflected by blood repertoires. In cross-validation, the 13-signature model distinguished ophthalmopathy from stable hyperthyroidism with approximately 88% sensitivity and about 84% specificity, and in the test set the corresponding values were around 80% and 75%. In validation, the model predicted ophthalmopathy progression with about 71% sensitivity and about 73% specificity; some 13 predicted patients were CT-confirmed with GO in a median of approximately 6.5 months.

Ophthalmopathy patients had moderately to severely active disease, Clinical Activity Score of at least 3, NOSPECS grade of at least 4, and disease duration under 3 months. Patients were excluded if they had other autoimmune diseases, uncontrolled infections, pregnancy or lactation. Clinical symptoms, serum thyroxine, TRAb, thyroid ultrasound and orbital computed tomography were used for diagnosis. Using Ficoll-Paque density gradient centrifugation, PBMCs were isolated from roughly 9.2 ml of fresh peripheral blood. Total RNA was extracted using Trizol reagent, and RNA quality was checked on an Agilent 2100 Bioanalyzer. At the junction V is shortened by 3 bases and J by 5 bases, with 2 bases in between. Reading the germline V gene (reference sequence) gives CDR1 SEHNR and CDR2 FQNEAQ. The CDR3, from cysteine to phenylalanine, totals 11 residues. Only CDR3 DNA remains: 33 bases, in frame from the first base.

The sample taken for sequencing was peripheral blood. The V gene is TRBV7-9 and the J gene is TRBJ1-3; the D gene remains uncertain. This receptor was taken from an adult woman with Graves' ophthalmopathy. CDR3 region: CASSLRNTIYF. The base sequence is TGTGCCAGCAGCTTGAGAAACACCATATATTTT.